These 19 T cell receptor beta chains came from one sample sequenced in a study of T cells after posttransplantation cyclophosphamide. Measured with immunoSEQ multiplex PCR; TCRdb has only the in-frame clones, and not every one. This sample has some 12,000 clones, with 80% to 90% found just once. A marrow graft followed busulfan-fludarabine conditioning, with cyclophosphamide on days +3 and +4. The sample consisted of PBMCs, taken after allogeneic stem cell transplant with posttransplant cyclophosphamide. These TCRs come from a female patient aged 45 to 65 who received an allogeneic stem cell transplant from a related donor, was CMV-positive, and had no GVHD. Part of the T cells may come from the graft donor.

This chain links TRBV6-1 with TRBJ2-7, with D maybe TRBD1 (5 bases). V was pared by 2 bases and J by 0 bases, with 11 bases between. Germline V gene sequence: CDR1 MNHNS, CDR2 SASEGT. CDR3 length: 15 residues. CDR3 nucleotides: TGTGCCAGCAGTGAACTCCAGGGCGGCTCCTACGAGCAGTACTTC. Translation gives CASSELQGGSYEQYF.

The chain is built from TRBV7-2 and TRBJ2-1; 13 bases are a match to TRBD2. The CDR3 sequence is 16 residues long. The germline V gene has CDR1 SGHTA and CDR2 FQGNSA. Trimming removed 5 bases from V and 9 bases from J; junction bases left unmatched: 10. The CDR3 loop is CASSPMTSGGFREQFF. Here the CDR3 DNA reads TGTGCCAGCAGCCCGATGACTAGCGGGGGGTTTCGTGAGCAGTTCTTC.

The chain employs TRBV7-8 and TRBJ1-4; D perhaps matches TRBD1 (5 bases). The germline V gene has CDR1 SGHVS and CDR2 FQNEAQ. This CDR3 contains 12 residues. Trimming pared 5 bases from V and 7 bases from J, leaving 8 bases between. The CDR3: CASSMQGEKLFF. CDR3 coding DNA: TGTGCCAGCAGCATGCAGGGTGAAAAACTGTTTTTT.

For the CDR3, the DNA is TGTGCCAGCAGCTTAGAGGTGCAGGGGGCAGGTTTTTTCGGCTACACCTTC. Translated: CASSLEVQGAGFFGYTF. This chain uses TRBV7-8 with TRBJ1-2, with TRBD1 matching 8 bases. J gave up 8 bases and V 1 base, and 15 bases lay outside the gene matches. This CDR3 region has 17 residues. The germline CDR1 and CDR2 sequences are SGHVS and FQNEAQ.

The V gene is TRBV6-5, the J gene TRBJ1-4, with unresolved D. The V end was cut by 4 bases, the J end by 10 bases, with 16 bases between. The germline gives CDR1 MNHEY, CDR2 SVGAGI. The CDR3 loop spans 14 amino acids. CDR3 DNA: TGTGCCAGCAGTTTACCACCATCCCCAGGAAAACTGTTTTTT. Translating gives CASSLPPSPGKLFF.

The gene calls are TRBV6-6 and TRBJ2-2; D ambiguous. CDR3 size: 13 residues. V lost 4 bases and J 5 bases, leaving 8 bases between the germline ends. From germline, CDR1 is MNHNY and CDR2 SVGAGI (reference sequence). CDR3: CASSSTGTGELFF. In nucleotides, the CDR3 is TGTGCCAGCAGTTCCACCGGGACCGGGGAGCTGTTTTTT.

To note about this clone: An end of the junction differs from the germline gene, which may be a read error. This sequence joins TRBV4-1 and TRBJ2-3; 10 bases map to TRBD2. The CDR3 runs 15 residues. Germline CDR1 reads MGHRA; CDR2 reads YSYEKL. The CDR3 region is CASSQTSGAPDTQYF. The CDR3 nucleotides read TGTGCCAGCAGCCAAACTAGCGGGGCGCCAGATACGCAGTATTTT.

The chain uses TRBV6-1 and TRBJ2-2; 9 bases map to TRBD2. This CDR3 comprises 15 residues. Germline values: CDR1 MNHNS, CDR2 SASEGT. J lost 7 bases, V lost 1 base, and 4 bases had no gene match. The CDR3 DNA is TGTGCCAGCAGTGAAGGCGGGGGGGCTGTCGGGGAGCTGTTTTTT. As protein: CASSEGGGAVGELFF.

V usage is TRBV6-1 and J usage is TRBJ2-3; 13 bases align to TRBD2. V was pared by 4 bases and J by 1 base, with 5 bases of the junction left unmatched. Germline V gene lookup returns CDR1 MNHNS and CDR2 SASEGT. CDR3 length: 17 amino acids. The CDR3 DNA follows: TGTGCCAGCAGTGGGGAACTAGCGGGGGGGGGCACAGATACGCAGTATTTT. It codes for CASSGELAGGGTDTQYF.

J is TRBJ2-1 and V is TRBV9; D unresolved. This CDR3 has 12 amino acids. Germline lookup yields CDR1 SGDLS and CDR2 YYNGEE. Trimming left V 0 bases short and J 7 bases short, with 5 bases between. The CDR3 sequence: CASSVGENEQFF. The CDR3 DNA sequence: TGTGCCAGCAGCGTAGGAGAAAATGAGCAGTTCTTC.

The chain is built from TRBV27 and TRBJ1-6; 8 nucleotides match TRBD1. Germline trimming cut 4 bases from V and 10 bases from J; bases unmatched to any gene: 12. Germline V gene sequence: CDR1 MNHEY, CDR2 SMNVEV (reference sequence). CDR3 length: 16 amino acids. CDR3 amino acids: CASSSIPTGGWSPLHF. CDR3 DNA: TGTGCCAGCAGTTCTATCCCCACAGGGGGTTGGTCACCCCTCCACTTT.

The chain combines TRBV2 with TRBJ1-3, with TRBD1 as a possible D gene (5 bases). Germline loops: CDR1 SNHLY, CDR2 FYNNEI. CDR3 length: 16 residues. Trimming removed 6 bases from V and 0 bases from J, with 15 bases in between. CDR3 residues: CASSLIQVASGNTIYF. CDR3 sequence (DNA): TGTGCCAGCAGCCTCATACAGGTGGCCTCTGGAAACACCATATATTTT.

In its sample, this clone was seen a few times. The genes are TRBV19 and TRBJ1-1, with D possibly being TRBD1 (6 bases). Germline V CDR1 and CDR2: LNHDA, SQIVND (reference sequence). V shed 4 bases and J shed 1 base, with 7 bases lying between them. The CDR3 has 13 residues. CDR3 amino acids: CASSTTGNTEAFF. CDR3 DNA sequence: TGTGCCAGTAGTACGACAGGGAACACTGAAGCTTTCTTT.

CDR3 nucleotides: TGCGCCAGCAGCCAAGGATACAGGGGCATAGGAGGCGAGCAGTACTTC. Protein: CASSQGYRGIGGEQYF. This chain links TRBV4-1 with TRBJ2-7, with 7 bases lining up with TRBD1. Germline CDR1 MGHRA, CDR2 YSYEKL. This CDR3 has 16 amino acids. After removal of 1 base from V and 6 bases from J, the junction contained 12 bases not matched to a gene.

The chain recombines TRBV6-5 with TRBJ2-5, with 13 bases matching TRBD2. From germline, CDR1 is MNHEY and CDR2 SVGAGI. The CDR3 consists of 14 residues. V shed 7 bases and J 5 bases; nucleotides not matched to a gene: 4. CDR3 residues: CASTKGLAGETQYF. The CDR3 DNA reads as TGTGCCAGCACCAAGGGACTAGCGGGGGAGACCCAGTACTTC.

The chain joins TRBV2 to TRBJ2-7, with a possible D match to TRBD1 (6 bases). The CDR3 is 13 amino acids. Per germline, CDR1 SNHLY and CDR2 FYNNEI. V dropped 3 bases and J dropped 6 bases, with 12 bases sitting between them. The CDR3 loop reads CASSEWTVGEQYF. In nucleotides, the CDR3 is TGTGCCAGCAGTGAGTGGACAGTCGGCGAGCAGTACTTC.

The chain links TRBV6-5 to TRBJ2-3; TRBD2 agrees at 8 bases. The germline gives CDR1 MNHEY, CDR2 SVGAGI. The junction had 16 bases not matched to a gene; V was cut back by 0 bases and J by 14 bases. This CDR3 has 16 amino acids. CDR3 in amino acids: CASSYSSGGERTKAYF. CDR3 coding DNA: TGTGCCAGCAGTTACTCGTCCGGGGGGGAACGGACTAAGGCGTATTTT.

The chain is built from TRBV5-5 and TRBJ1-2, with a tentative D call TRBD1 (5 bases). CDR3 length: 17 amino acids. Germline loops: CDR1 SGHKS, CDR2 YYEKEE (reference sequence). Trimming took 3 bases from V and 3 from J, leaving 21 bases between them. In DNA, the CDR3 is TGTGCCAGCAGCTCCCCCCAACGGCCAGGGTTCGACTATGGCTACACCTTC. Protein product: CASSSPQRPGFDYGYTF.

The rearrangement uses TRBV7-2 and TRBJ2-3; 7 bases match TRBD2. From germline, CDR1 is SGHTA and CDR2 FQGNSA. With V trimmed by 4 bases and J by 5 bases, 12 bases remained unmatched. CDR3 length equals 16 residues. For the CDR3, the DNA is TGTGCCAGCAGCTCCCCCCGCGGGGGAAGGGAAGATACGCAGTATTTT. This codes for CASSSPRGGREDTQYF.